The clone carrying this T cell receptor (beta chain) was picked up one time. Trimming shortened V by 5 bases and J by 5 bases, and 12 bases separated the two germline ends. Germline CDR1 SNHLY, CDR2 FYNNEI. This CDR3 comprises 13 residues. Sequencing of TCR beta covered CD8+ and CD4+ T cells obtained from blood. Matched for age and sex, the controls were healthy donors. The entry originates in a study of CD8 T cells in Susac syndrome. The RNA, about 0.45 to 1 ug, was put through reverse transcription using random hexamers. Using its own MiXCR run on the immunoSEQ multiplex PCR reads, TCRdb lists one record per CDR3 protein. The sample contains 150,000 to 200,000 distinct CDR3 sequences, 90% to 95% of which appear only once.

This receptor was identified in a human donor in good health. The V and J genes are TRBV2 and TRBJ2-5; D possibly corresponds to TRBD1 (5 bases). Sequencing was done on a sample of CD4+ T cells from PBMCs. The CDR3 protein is CASSTNRPETQYF. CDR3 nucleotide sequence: TGTGCCAGCAGTACCAACAGGCCGGAGACCCAGTACTTC.